The 17 T cell receptor beta chains presented below share a single source sample, sequenced in a study of shared clonotypes between healthy human individuals. The assay was immunoSEQ multiplex PCR, and TCRdb's table has in-frame clones only and misses some. The table has 2.5 million or so clones, more than 80% seen once; the top ten hold roughly 0.14%. Sequencing input: naive CD4+ T cells sorted from blood. Specified subset: CD45RA+ positively selected. All receptors come from a man aged 18 to 30 in good health.

Concerning this clone itself: This specimen includes other DNA sequences encoding the same CDR3. This CDR3 is CASSLGGEEETQYF. The CDR3 nucleotides read TGCGCCAGCAGCTTGGGCGGGGAAGAAGAGACCCAGTACTTC. The V and J genes are TRBV5-1 and TRBJ2-5; D perhaps matches TRBD2 (6 bases). The germline V gene has CDR1 SGHRS and CDR2 YFSETQ. The CDR3 has 14 residues. V was cut by 0 bases and J by 3 bases, with 9 bases left in between.

The V and J genes are TRBV6-5 and TRBJ2-2; D possibly matches TRBD1 or TRBD2 (5 bases each). Looked up from germline, CDR1 is MNHEY and CDR2 is SVGAGI. The CDR3 has 13 amino acids. The V gene lost 6 bases and the J gene lost 6 bases, with 11 bases spanning the gap. The chain's CDR3 is CASRRGIAGELFF. Here the CDR3 DNA reads TGTGCCAGCAGGAGGGGCATAGCCGGGGAGCTGTTTTTT.

V gene TRBV10-3 combines with J gene TRBJ1-2; D is unresolved. This CDR3 is 16 amino acids long. CDR1 and CDR2 (germline): ENHRY, SYGVKD. Trimming shortened V by 4 bases and J by 1 base, and 16 bases separated the two germline ends. The CDR3 DNA is TGTGCCATCAGTGGGTCTGACGGGTCTGATAACTATGGCTACACCTTC. Translated, it gives CAISGSDGSDNYGYTF.

V usage is TRBV7-9 and J usage is TRBJ2-1; weak D call: TRBD1 (6 bases). The CDR3 is 17 amino acids. Trimming removed 5 bases from V and 9 bases from J, with 26 bases in between. The germline CDR1 and CDR2 sequences are SEHNR and FQNEAQ (reference sequence). The CDR3 loop reads CASSDLVFGTGQSEQFF. The CDR3 nucleotides read TGTGCCAGCAGCGACCTCGTTTTCGGAACAGGGCAATCTGAGCAGTTCTTC.

This chain uses TRBV5-6 with TRBJ2-3; 12 bases are a match to TRBD2. Germline loops: CDR1 SGHDT, CDR2 YYEEEE. This CDR3 region has 15 residues. The V segment lost 4 bases and the J segment 0 bases; nucleotides outside the gene matches: 0. DNA for the CDR3: TGTGCCAGCAGCGGACTAGCGGGGAGCACAGATACGCAGTATTTT. Translating gives CASSGLAGSTDTQYF.

The V call is TRBV21-1, the J call TRBJ1-5. TRBV21-1 corresponds to a pseudogene. The CDR3 is 17 amino acids. The CDR3 nucleotides are TGTGCCAGCAGCAAAGAGGATGGTCCGGAGTTTAGGCAGCCCCAGCATTTT. Residues: CASSKEDGPEFRQPQHF.

The chain uses TRBV28 and TRBJ1-3; D possibly corresponds to TRBD1 (6 bases). The germline CDR1 and CDR2 sequences are MDHEN and SYDVKM. Trimming took 8 bases from V and 2 from J, leaving 10 bases between them. This CDR3 contains 13 residues. Here the CDR3 reads CASAEGAGNTIYF. CDR3 in DNA: TGTGCCAGCGCTGAGGGGGCTGGAAACACCATATATTTT.

The CDR3: CASSIPSDGYGYTF. CDR3 bases: TGTGCCAGTAGTATCCCAAGCGACGGGTACGGCTACACCTTC. The chain joins TRBV19 to TRBJ1-2; D remains unclear. The V gene lost 3 bases and the J gene lost 8 bases, with 16 bases spanning the gap. CDR1 is LNHDA, CDR2 SQIVND, per germline (reference sequence). This CDR3 contains 14 residues.

This rearrangement joins TRBV7-3 to TRBJ2-1, with TRBD2 matching 8 bases. Germline V lookup: CDR1 SGHTA, CDR2 FQGTGA. The CDR3 length is 15 residues. V lost 4 bases to trimming and J lost 3 bases; unmatched junction nucleotides: 5. The CDR3 region is CASSWSGGGYNEQFF. The CDR3 DNA reads as TGTGCCAGCAGCTGGTCGGGAGGGGGCTACAATGAGCAGTTCTTC.

This CDR3 reads CASSWTGDSNQPQHF. Written as DNA, the CDR3 is TGTGCCAGCAGTTGGACAGGGGATAGCAATCAGCCCCAGCATTTT. This chain uses TRBV27 with TRBJ1-5; TRBD1 aligns across 9 bases. The CDR3 is 15 residues long. Germline CDR1 MNHEY, CDR2 SMNVEV (reference sequence). J gave up 0 bases and V 4 bases, and 1 base lay outside the gene matches.

To note about this clone: This CDR3 is also generated by other DNA sequences in the sample. The gene calls are TRBV18 and TRBJ2-3, with D unclear. The CDR3 is made up of 13 amino acids. From germline, CDR1 is KGHSH and CDR2 LQKENI. Between the trimmed V and J ends, which lost 1 base and 6 bases, there was a span of 8 bases. CDR3 bases: TGTGCCAGCTCACCACGGCAGGCGGATACGCAGTATTTT. It is translated as CASSPRQADTQYF.

The chain carries TRBV7-2 and TRBJ2-3, with 13 bases fitting TRBD2. There are 15 residues in the CDR3. CDR1 SGHTA and CDR2 FQGNSA come from the germline V gene. The trim removed 4 bases at V and 5 bases at J, leaving 3 bases unmatched. The CDR3 sequence is CASSWTSGSEDTQYF. CDR3 coding DNA: TGTGCCAGCAGCTGGACTAGCGGGAGTGAAGATACGCAGTATTTT.

The J gene is TRBJ2-3, the V gene TRBV6-1; 8 bases agree with TRBD2. V was clipped by 3 bases and J by 6 bases; unmatched bases: 11. Germline V gives CDR1 MNHNS, CDR2 SASEGT. The CDR3 length is 16 residues. The CDR3 reads CASSDQAGALRDTQYF. The CDR3, as DNA: TGTGCCAGCAGTGACCAAGCGGGGGCCCTAAGGGATACGCAGTATTTT.

The chain carries TRBV13 and TRBJ2-5; tentatively, D is TRBD1 or TRBD2 (5 bases each). This CDR3 contains 14 residues. Germline values: CDR1 PRHDT, CDR2 FYEKMQ (reference sequence). V was pared by 5 bases and J by 1 base, with 11 bases between. For the CDR3, the DNA is TGTGCCAGCAGCCGTTTGGGGACCCAAGAGACCCAGTACTTC. This encodes CASSRLGTQETQYF.

This clone was counted between two and nine times. The genes are TRBV14 and TRBJ1-1; 10 bases match TRBD1. The germline V gene has CDR1 SGHDN and CDR2 FVKESK. The CDR3 runs to 14 residues. V lost 4 bases, J lost 3 bases, and 2 bases stayed unmatched. The CDR3 loop is CASSRTGGYTEAFF. The DNA of the CDR3 is TGTGCCAGCAGCCGGACAGGGGGTTACACTGAAGCTTTCTTT.

CDR3 sequence (DNA): TGTGCCAGCAGTTACCCCGGCACAGGGAATGAAAAACTGTTTTTT. Its translation is CASSYPGTGNEKLFF. The chain carries TRBV6-5 and TRBJ1-4, with D possibly matching TRBD1 (6 bases). The CDR3 is 15 residues long. Germline V CDR1 and CDR2: MNHEY, SVGAGI. V was clipped by 2 bases and J by 5 bases, with 12 bases between them.

The chain is built from TRBV6-1 and TRBJ1-3, with unresolved D. Germline assignment: CDR1 MNHNS and CDR2 SASEGT. The CDR3 runs 12 residues. V gave up 5 bases and J gave up 4 bases, with 6 bases separating them. This CDR3 is CASSTQGNTIYF. The CDR3 DNA reads as TGTGCCAGCAGTACACAGGGAAACACCATATATTTT.